What follows are 22 T cell receptor beta chains derived from one specimen sequenced in a study of regulatory T cells in long-lasting Graves disease (dated by TCRdb to the early 2020s). Library generation was performed with multiplex PCR. Sequencing used an Illumina HiSeq 4000. To build TCR beta libraries, CDR3 regions were amplified by Arm-PCR using iRepertoire HTBI primers. TCRdb reanalyzed the raw reads on its own, using fastp at Q25 for trimming and MiXCR for clone calling, and kept in-frame beta chains. CDR3 protein sequences are deduplicated, and each keeps its most common genes and DNA. For this sample the table gives 550,000 to 600,000 distinct CDR3 sequences, of which roughly 16% were detected only once. Approximately 12% of the sample lies in the top ten. According to the study, the label for this sample's time point signals: newly diagnosed GD, antithyroid drugs for less than 3 months. For both TCR sequencing and RNA sequencing, RNA was extracted from PBMCs in TRIzol.

The same sample was also used in a study of T cells in Graves' hyperthyroidism and ophthalmopathy.

The sample in question was peripheral blood mononuclear cells (PBMCs), obtained at new diagnosis, from a patient treated with antithyroid drugs. The receptors stem from a man in his late teens or twenties with Graves disease. Donor details come from another sample of the same person, matched by shared clones.

The V call is TRBV20-1, the J call TRBJ2-1, with 8 bases lining up with TRBD2. The CDR3 contains 11 residues. The germline V gene has CDR1 DFQATT and CDR2 SNEGSKA (reference sequence). With 4 bases clipped from V and 15 bases from J, the junction kept 8 bases outside the gene matches. The CDR3 reads CSAIEREQLFF. The DNA for the CDR3 is TGCAGTGCTATAGAGCGGGAGCAACTGTTCTTC.

In this sample, this clonotype turned up many times. The V call is TRBV28, the J call TRBJ2-7; a weak D match, TRBD2 (6 bases). The CDR3 is 12 residues long. Germline-derived CDR1 and CDR2 are MDHEN and SYDVKM. V gave up 8 bases and J gave up 4 bases, with 12 bases separating them. The CDR3: CASSGAGYEQYF. The CDR3, as DNA: TGTGCCAGCTCGGGAGCCGGATACGAGCAGTACTTC.

The V call is TRBV4-1, the J call TRBJ2-1; 10 nucleotides align to TRBD2. The germline V gene encodes CDR1 MGHRA and CDR2 YSYEKL. The length of the CDR3 is 14 residues. V was pared by 4 bases and J by 8 bases, with 5 bases of the junction left unmatched. CDR3 amino acids: CASSLSGRLDEQFF. The CDR3 DNA reads TGCGCCAGCAGCCTTAGCGGGAGGTTGGATGAGCAGTTCTTC.

This clonotype was observed a few times. The gene calls are TRBV19 and TRBJ2-3, with TRBD2 as a possible D gene (5 bases). V was cut by 2 bases and J by 6 bases, with 9 bases left in between. The CDR3 covers 13 residues. CDR1 and CDR2 (germline): LNHDA, SQIVND (reference sequence). The CDR3 DNA is TGTGCCAGTAGTATAAAGCTAGCTGATACGCAGTATTTT. Translation: CASSIKLADTQYF.

This clonotype has at least ten counts. V is TRBV7-3 and J is TRBJ1-1, with D possibly TRBD1 on 5 matching bases. The CDR3 runs to 13 residues. V shed 5 bases and J shed 6 bases, with 13 bases lying between them. Germline V gene data show CDR1 as SGHTA and CDR2 as FQGTGA. The CDR3 DNA follows: TGTGCCAGCAGCGGTCTCCAGGGAGCTGAAGCTTTCTTT. This translates into CASSGLQGAEAFF.

CDR3 amino acids: CASSVSGDTGELFF. CDR3 DNA sequence: TGTGCCAGCAGCGTATCTGGGGACACCGGGGAGCTGTTTTTT. The chain recombines TRBV9 with TRBJ2-2; D is undetermined. Trimming pared 1 base from V and 3 bases from J, leaving 7 bases between. Per germline, CDR1 SGDLS and CDR2 YYNGEE. CDR3 length: 14 amino acids.

In its sample, this clonotype was seen a few times. Just one base apart from a much larger clone, this may be a read error. The rearrangement joins TRBV9 to TRBJ1-1; TRBD1 might be the D (6 bases). The CDR3 is 13 amino acids. The ends were cut back, 2 bases at V and 6 bases at J, with 11 bases in the middle. From germline, CDR1 is SGDLS and CDR2 YYNGEE. This CDR3 reads CASSVGGAAEAFF. CDR3 in DNA: TGTGCCAGCAGCGTCGGGGGGGCAGCTGAAGCTTTCTTT. The complete variable domain, with remaining parts taken from reference TRBV9 and TRBJ1-1, reads DSGVTQTPKHLITATGQRVTLRCSPRSGDLSVYWYQQSLDQGLQFLIQYYNGEERAKGNILERFSAQQFPDLHSELNLSSLELGDSALYFCASSVGGAAEAFFGQGTRLTVV.

This clonotype was counted between two and nine times. The genes are TRBV7-2 and TRBJ1-1; D might be TRBD1 (6 bases). Germline V gene sequence: CDR1 SGHTA, CDR2 FQGNSA. The CDR3 consists of 12 residues. Trimming left V 3 bases short and J 10 bases short, with 12 bases between. The DNA for the CDR3 is TGTGCCAGCAGCTTTCACAGGGCCGCAGCTTTCTTT. It translates to CASSFHRAAAFF.

In this sample, this clonotype turned up a few times. This chain uses TRBV20-1 with TRBJ2-7; no clear D gene. Looked up from germline, CDR1 is DFQATT and CDR2 is SNEGSKA (reference sequence). The CDR3 contains 13 residues. The V end was cut by 1 base, the J end by 4 bases, with 11 bases between. The CDR3, as DNA: TGCAGTGCTAGAGTCCCCCACTTATACGAGCAGTACTTC. Protein product: CSARVPHLYEQYF.

The rearrangement joins TRBV29-1 to TRBJ1-3; D is uncertain. Trimming took off 1 base at V and 0 bases at J, with 4 bases between the two ends. The CDR3 runs 13 residues. Germline V gene sequence: CDR1 SQVTM, CDR2 ANQGSEA. CDR3 amino acids: CSVEVGSGNTIYF. In DNA form, the CDR3 reads TGCAGCGTTGAAGTTGGCTCTGGAAACACCATATATTTT.

This chain uses TRBV29-1 with TRBJ1-1, with D uncertain. The CDR3 is made up of 12 amino acids. Trimming left V 6 bases short and J 5 bases short, with 13 bases between. The germline V gene encodes CDR1 SQVTM and CDR2 ANQGSEA. The CDR3 reads CSVRLPRTEAFF. For the CDR3, the DNA is TGCAGCGTCCGACTGCCGAGGACTGAAGCTTTCTTT.

This clonotype showed up many times. The chain joins TRBV28 to TRBJ2-1; possibly TRBD2 for D (5 bases). Looked up from germline, CDR1 is MDHEN and CDR2 is SYDVKM. Trimming took off 3 bases at V and 4 bases at J, with 10 bases between the two ends. The CDR3 is made up of 14 amino acids. The CDR3 sequence is CASSLVREYNEQFF. CDR3 DNA: TGTGCCAGCAGTTTGGTGAGGGAATACAATGAGCAGTTCTTC. The full variable domain, in which reference TRBV28 and TRBJ2-1 provide the parts outside the CDR3, is DVKVTQSSRYLVKRTGEKVFLECVQDMDHENMFWYRQDPGLGLRLIYFSYDVKMKEKGDIPEGYSVSREKKERFSLILESASTNQTSMYLCASSLVREYNEQFFGPGTRLTVL.

This clonotype was counted many times. The chain uses TRBV6-1 and TRBJ2-1; 7 nucleotides match TRBD2. Germline V gives CDR1 MNHNS, CDR2 SASEGT. The CDR3 covers 16 residues. The V and J ends lost 2 bases and 8 bases, in that order; junction bases with no gene match: 12. This CDR3 is CASSEFSSGAIDEQFF. In nucleotides, the CDR3 is TGTGCCAGCAGTGAATTTTCTAGCGGAGCAATAGATGAGCAGTTCTTC.

Many counts were recorded for this clonotype. This rearrangement joins TRBV2 to TRBJ2-1; TRBD2 agrees at 12 bases. The CDR3 extends over 15 amino acids. Germline V gene lookup returns CDR1 SNHLY and CDR2 FYNNEI. Losses at the gene ends were 6 bases for V and 8 bases for J; bases not matched to a gene: 8. The CDR3 region is CASSVTSGRLDEQFF. The DNA for the CDR3 is TGTGCCAGCAGCGTAACTAGCGGGAGGTTGGATGAGCAGTTCTTC.

This clonotype was counted ten times or more. The V gene is TRBV20-1, the J gene TRBJ2-3; possibly TRBD1 for D (6 bases). Deletions cut 6 bases from V and 3 bases from J, with 16 bases between. Germline CDR1 reads DFQATT; CDR2 reads SNEGSKA (reference sequence). The CDR3 extends over 14 amino acids. The CDR3 sequence is CSARGAAVTDTQYF. CDR3 in DNA: TGCAGTGCCAGGGGCGCCGCGGTAACAGATACGCAGTATTTT.

The chain carries TRBV7-2 and TRBJ2-1; D is ambiguous. The CDR3 spans 14 residues. Germline V CDR1 and CDR2: SGHTA, FQGNSA. With 5 bases removed from V and 7 bases from J, the gap between germline ends came to 15 bases. The CDR3, as DNA: TGTGCCAGCAGCCCCCAGTGGGGAAGTAATGAGCAGTTCTTC. As protein: CASSPQWGSNEQFF.

In this sample, this clonotype turned up a few times. This chain links TRBV28 with TRBJ1-5; no clear D. V shed 6 bases and J shed 2 bases, with 17 bases lying between them. Germline CDR1 is MDHEN and CDR2 is SYDVKM. This CDR3 has 16 amino acids. For the CDR3, the DNA is TGTGCCAGCAGCCGCTGGGCGGGCGAAGGCAATCAGCCCCAGCATTTT. Translated: CASSRWAGEGNQPQHF.

The table lists this clonotype with many counts. This sequence joins TRBV12-3 or TRBV12-4 and TRBJ1-1; weak D call: TRBD1 (5 bases). CDR3 length equals 13 residues. Trimming left V 6 bases short and J 6 bases short, with 14 bases between. The CDR3 reads CASSRFWDSEAFF. The CDR3 nucleotides read TGTGCCAGCAGCAGATTTTGGGACTCTGAAGCTTTCTTT.

This clonotype has just a few counts. The genes are TRBV6-1 and TRBJ2-2, with unresolved D. Between the trimmed V and J ends, which lost 6 bases and 7 bases, there was a span of 21 bases. CDR3 length: 16 residues. Germline V lookup: CDR1 MNHNS, CDR2 SASEGT. Here the CDR3 reads CASRPLPGPPGGELFF. The CDR3 coding sequence is TGTGCCAGCAGGCCCCTTCCGGGTCCTCCGGGCGGGGAGCTGTTTTTT.

The gene calls are TRBV7-6 and TRBJ2-2; D gene ambiguous. Trimming shortened V by 5 bases and J by 4 bases, and 14 bases separated the two germline ends. Germline V lookup: CDR1 SGHVS, CDR2 FNYEAQ. CDR3 size: 15 residues. The CDR3 DNA reads TGTGCCAGCAGCCTTAAATTACCGGGCACCGGGGAGCTGTTTTTT. This gives the protein CASSLKLPGTGELFF.

A remark on this clonotype: Since a much larger clone is just one base distant, this may be a read error. The J gene is TRBJ2-3, the V gene TRBV28, with D hard to call. With 5 bases removed from V and 5 bases from J, the gap between germline ends came to 14 bases. Germline V CDR1 and CDR2: MDHEN, SYDVKM. This CDR3 is 14 amino acids long. This CDR3 reads CASSPGPAVDTQYF. Here the CDR3 DNA reads TGTGCCAGCAGTCCCGGCCCCGCCGTAGATACGCAGTATTTT.

V gene TRBV10-3 combines with J gene TRBJ2-1, with D tentatively TRBD2 (5 bases). Looked up from germline, CDR1 is ENHRY and CDR2 is SYGVKD. The length of the CDR3 is 13 residues. The V and J ends lost 0 bases and 8 bases respectively, with 8 bases between them. The CDR3 bases are TGTGCCATCAGTGAGTCGAGGCGGGATGAGCAGTTCTTC. Amino acid sequence: CAISESRRDEQFF.